The clone carrying this T cell receptor beta chain was observed a single time. Authors' processing steps: The assay estimated nucleated cells by amplifying reference gene primers. The repertoire was sequenced with immunoSEQ multiplex PCR; TCRdb's copy has only in-frame clones and lacks some. From that table come the V and J calls and clone size; the DNA was used to work out D and trimming. The sample records about 60,000 clones, roughly 84% being singletons. These data are taken from a study of blood T cell repertoires in COVID-19. Study-wide context: Nucleic acid was either cDNA or gDNA, and it came from T cells, B-cell-depleted T cells, or PBMCs.

CDR1 and CDR2 from the germline V gene are MDHEN and SYDVKM. V shed 4 bases and J 4 bases; nucleotides not matched to a gene: 6. This CDR3 has 15 residues. The receptor was isolated from a woman aged 70-85 years with acute or convalescent COVID-19. The chain carries TRBV28 and TRBJ1-2; 10 positions match TRBD1. The sequencing input was peripheral blood. CDR3 nucleotides: TGTGCCAGCAGTTACACCGGGACAGGGGTCTATGGCTACACCTTC. This codes for CASSYTGTGVYGYTF.